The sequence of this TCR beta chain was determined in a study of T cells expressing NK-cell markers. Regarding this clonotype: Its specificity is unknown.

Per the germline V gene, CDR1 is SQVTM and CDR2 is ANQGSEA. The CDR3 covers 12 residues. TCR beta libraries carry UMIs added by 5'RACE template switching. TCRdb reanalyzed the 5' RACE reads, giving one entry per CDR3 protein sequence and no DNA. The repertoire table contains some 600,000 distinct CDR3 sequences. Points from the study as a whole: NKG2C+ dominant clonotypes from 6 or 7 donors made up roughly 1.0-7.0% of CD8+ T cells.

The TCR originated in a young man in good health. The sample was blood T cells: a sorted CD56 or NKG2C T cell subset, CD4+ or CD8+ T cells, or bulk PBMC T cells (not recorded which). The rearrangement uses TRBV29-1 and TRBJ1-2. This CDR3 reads CSVVGFGYGYTF.